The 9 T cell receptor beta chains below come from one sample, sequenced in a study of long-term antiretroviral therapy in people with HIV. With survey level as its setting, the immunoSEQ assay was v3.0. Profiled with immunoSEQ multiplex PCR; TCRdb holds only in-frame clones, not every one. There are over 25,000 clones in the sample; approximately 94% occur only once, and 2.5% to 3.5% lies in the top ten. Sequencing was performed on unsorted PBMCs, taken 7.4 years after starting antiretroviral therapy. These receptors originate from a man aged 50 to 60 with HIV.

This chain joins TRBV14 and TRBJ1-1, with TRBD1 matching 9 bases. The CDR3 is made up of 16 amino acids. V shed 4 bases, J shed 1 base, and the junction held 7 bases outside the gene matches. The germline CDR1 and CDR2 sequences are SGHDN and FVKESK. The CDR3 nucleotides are TGTGCCAGCAGCCGTCACAGGGGGCGATGGAACACTGAAGCTTTCTTT. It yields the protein CASSRHRGRWNTEAFF.

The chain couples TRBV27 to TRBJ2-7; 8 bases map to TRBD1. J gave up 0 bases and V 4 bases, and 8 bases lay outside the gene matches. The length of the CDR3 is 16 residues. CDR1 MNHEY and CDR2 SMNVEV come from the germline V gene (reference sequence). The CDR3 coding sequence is TGTGCCAGCAGTTCGAGGACAGGGACTTACTCCTACGAGCAGTACTTC. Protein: CASSSRTGTYSYEQYF.

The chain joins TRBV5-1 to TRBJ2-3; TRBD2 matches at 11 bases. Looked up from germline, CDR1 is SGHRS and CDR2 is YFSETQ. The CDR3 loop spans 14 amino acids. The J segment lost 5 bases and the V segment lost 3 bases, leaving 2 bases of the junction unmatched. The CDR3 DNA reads TGCGCCAGCAGCTGGGGACTAGCGGAAGATACGCAGTATTTT. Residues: CASSWGLAEDTQYF.

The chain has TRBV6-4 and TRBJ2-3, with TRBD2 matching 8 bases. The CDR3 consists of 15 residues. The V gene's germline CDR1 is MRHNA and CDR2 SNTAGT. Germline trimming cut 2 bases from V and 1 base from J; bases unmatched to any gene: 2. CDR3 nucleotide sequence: TGTGCCAGCAGTGACGACGGGGGGGGCACAGATACGCAGTATTTT. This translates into CASSDDGGGTDTQYF.

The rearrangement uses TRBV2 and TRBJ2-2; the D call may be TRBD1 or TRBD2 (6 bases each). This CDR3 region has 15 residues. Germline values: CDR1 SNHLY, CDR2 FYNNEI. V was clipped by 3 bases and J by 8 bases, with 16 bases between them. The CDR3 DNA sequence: TGTGCCAGCAGTGAGGTCCGGGGGCGTAGGGGGGAGCTGTTTTTT. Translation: CASSEVRGRRGELFF.

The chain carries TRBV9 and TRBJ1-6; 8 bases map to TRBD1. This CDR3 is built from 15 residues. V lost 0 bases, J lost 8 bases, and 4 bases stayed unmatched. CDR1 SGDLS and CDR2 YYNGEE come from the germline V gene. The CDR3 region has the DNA TGTGCCAGCAGCGTAGAAGACAGGGGAGATTCACCCCTCCACTTT. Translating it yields CASSVEDRGDSPLHF. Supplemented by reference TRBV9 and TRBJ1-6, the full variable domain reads DSGVTQTPKHLITATGQRVTLRCSPRSGDLSVYWYQQSLDQGLQFLIQYYNGEERAKGNILERFSAQQFPDLHSELNLSSLELGDSALYFCASSVEDRGDSPLHFGNGTRLTVT.

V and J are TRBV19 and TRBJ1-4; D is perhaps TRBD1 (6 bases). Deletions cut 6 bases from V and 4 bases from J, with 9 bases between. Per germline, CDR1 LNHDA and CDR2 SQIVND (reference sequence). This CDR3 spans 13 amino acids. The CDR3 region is CASRTGRNEKLFF. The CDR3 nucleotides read TGTGCCAGTAGGACAGGTCGTAATGAAAAACTGTTTTTT.

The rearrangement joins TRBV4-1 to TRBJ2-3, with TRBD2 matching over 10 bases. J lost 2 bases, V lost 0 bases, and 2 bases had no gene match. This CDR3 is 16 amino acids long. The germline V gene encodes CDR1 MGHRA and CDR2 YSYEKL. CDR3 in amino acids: CASSQDSGGATDTQYF. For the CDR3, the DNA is TGCGCCAGCAGCCAAGACAGCGGGGGGGCCACAGATACGCAGTATTTT.

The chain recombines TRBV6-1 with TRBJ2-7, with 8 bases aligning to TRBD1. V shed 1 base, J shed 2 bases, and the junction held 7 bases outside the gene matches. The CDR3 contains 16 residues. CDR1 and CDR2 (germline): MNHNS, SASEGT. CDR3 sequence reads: CASSEGVGQGAYEQYF. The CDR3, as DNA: TGTGCCAGCAGTGAAGGGGTCGGACAGGGAGCCTACGAGCAGTACTTC.